Listed here are 26 T cell receptor beta chains from one sample, sequenced in a study of cytomegalovirus exposure and HLA in healthy donors. Use of 60 Vbeta and 13 Jbeta primers characterized the PCR. Profiling relied on immunoSEQ multiplex PCR, and the TCRdb table lists in-frame clones only, not all of them. The repertoire holds about 37,000 clones, with over 70% as singletons. Sequenced input: PBMCs. These receptors came from a man aged 25 to 40 in good health and CMV-seronegative.

The V call is TRBV5-1, the J call TRBJ1-1, with 8 positions matching TRBD1. V was pared by 2 bases and J by 4 bases, with 4 bases of the junction left unmatched. The CDR3 consists of 14 residues. CDR1 and CDR2 from the germline V gene are SGHRS and YFSETQ. DNA for the CDR3: TGCGCCAGCAGCTTAACAGGGGGGGTCACTGAAGCTTTCTTT. Protein sequence: CASSLTGGVTEAFF.

This chain connects TRBV7-8 to TRBJ2-7, with TRBD2 matching over 13 bases. Germline CDR1 and CDR2: SGHVS and FQNEAQ. Germline trimming cut 6 bases from V and 0 bases from J; bases unmatched to any gene: 5. The CDR3 covers 16 residues. Here the CDR3 reads CASRRGLAGSSYEQYF. As DNA, the CDR3 is TGTGCCAGCAGACGGGGACTAGCGGGGAGCTCCTACGAGCAGTACTTC.

The table lists this clone with a few counts. The gene calls are TRBV28 and TRBJ2-1; 7 bases fit TRBD1. The V and J ends lost 3 bases and 7 bases, in that order; junction bases with no gene match: 12. Germline CDR1 reads MDHEN; CDR2 reads SYDVKM. The CDR3 sequence is 16 residues long. The CDR3 region is CASSFYRQGSGNEQFF. The CDR3 DNA reads as TGTGCCAGCAGTTTCTATCGACAGGGTAGTGGGAATGAGCAGTTCTTC. Full variable domain (rest looked up from reference TRBV28 and TRBJ2-1): DVKVTQSSRYLVKRTGEKVFLECVQDMDHENMFWYRQDPGLGLRLIYFSYDVKMKEKGDIPEGYSVSREKKERFSLILESASTNQTSMYLCASSFYRQGSGNEQFFGPGTRLTVL.

The rearrangement joins TRBV2 to TRBJ2-1, with D uncertain. The CDR3 is made up of 11 amino acids. Germline lookup yields CDR1 SNHLY and CDR2 FYNNEI. V was shortened by 6 bases and J by 4 bases, with 4 bases between the two germline ends. The CDR3 region has the DNA TGTGCCAGCAGGTCTTACAATGAGCAGTTCTTC. Translating it yields CASRSYNEQFF.

The rearrangement links TRBV10-3 to TRBJ1-2; unclear D gene. The CDR3 length is 13 residues. The germline gives CDR1 ENHRY, CDR2 SYGVKD. Deletions cut 10 bases from V and 4 bases from J, with 16 bases between. CDR3: CATEGDEPYGYTF. CDR3 in DNA: TGTGCCACCGAAGGAGACGAACCCTATGGCTACACCTTC.

The chain couples TRBV19 to TRBJ1-6; 8 bases map to TRBD1. V lost 5 bases and J lost 9; bases outside the gene matches: 3. CDR1 LNHDA and CDR2 SQIVND come from the germline V gene (reference sequence). The CDR3 sequence is 13 residues long. In DNA, the CDR3 is TGTGCCAGTAGTGACAGGGGTAGTTCACCCCTCCACTTT. Its protein product is CASSDRGSSPLHF. The full variable domain, completed using reference TRBV19 and TRBJ1-6, is DGGITQSPKYLFRKEGQNVTLSCEQNLNHDAMYWYRQDPGQGLRLIYYSQIVNDFQKGDIAEGYSVSREKKESFPLTVTSAQKNPTAFYLCASSDRGSSPLHFGNGTRLTVT.

The V call is TRBV6-1, the J call TRBJ2-3; 7 bases match TRBD2. V was clipped by 6 bases and J by 1 base; unmatched bases: 7. Per germline, CDR1 MNHNS and CDR2 SASEGT. The CDR3 length is 15 residues. The CDR3 region has the DNA TGTGCCAGCAGCTGGGCAAGCGGGGGCACAGATACGCAGTATTTT. Protein product: CASSWASGGTDTQYF.

This chain uses TRBV9 with TRBJ1-5; maybe TRBD1 (6 bases). The CDR3 is 15 amino acids. Trimming stripped 0 bases from V and 3 bases from J, with 10 bases between. Germline V CDR1 and CDR2: SGDLS, YYNGEE. The CDR3 protein is CASSVGGGDNQPQHF. The CDR3 DNA reads TGTGCCAGCAGCGTAGGAGGGGGTGACAATCAGCCCCAGCATTTT.

This clone came up once. The chain combines TRBV7-9 with TRBJ1-4; 7 nucleotides agree with TRBD1. V was clipped by 0 bases and J by 7 bases; unmatched bases: 2. The V gene's germline CDR1 is SEHNR and CDR2 FQNEAQ (reference sequence). This CDR3 is built from 14 residues. CDR3: CASSLARDSEKLFF. The CDR3 DNA follows: TGTGCCAGCAGCTTAGCGCGGGACAGTGAAAAACTGTTTTTT.

J is TRBJ2-4 and V is TRBV7-9; 10 bases align to TRBD1. CDR1 SEHNR and CDR2 FQNEAQ come from the germline V gene (reference sequence). This CDR3 has 16 amino acids. The V gene end was trimmed by 5 bases and the J gene end by 6 bases; junction bases not matched to a gene: 10. The CDR3 loop reads CASSARRDRGRNIQYF. The CDR3 DNA follows: TGTGCCAGCAGCGCGCGCAGGGACAGGGGACGAAACATTCAGTACTTC.

The J gene is TRBJ2-5, the V gene TRBV29-1; D may be TRBD2 (5 bases). Germline CDR1 reads SQVTM; CDR2 reads ANQGSEA. This CDR3 has 13 residues. V lost 6 bases to trimming and J lost 4 bases, with 15 bases between them. The CDR3: CSVKAGVGETQYF. The DNA for the CDR3 is TGCAGCGTGAAGGCGGGCGTTGGAGAGACCCAGTACTTC.

The V gene is TRBV18, the J gene TRBJ1-1, with 9 bases identical to TRBD1. The CDR3 extends over 18 amino acids. The germline gives CDR1 KGHSH, CDR2 LQKENI. V lost 5 bases and J lost 5; bases outside the gene matches: 18. CDR3 DNA: TGTGCCAGCTCAACAATAGTGGACAGGGGAAAGGTTAGTACTGAAGCTTTCTTT. It encodes CASSTIVDRGKVSTEAFF.

This clone has just one count. The CDR3 nucleotides read TGTGCCAGCACCGGCGGAAGGGGGCGCAATCAGCCCCAGCATTTT. Its protein product is CASTGGRGRNQPQHF. V usage is TRBV6-1 and J usage is TRBJ1-5; 7 bases are shared with TRBD1. V shed 7 bases and J 2 bases; nucleotides not matched to a gene: 8. This CDR3 has 15 amino acids. Per germline, CDR1 MNHNS and CDR2 SASEGT.

The V gene is TRBV2, the J gene TRBJ2-3; TRBD2 agrees at 13 bases. This CDR3 spans 17 amino acids. Germline V lookup: CDR1 SNHLY, CDR2 FYNNEI. V trimming: 2 bases; J trimming: 6 bases; junction bases outside the gene matches: 8. The chain's CDR3 is CASSEKWTSGSLDTQYF. CDR3 DNA sequence: TGTGCCAGCAGTGAAAAATGGACTAGCGGGAGTCTGGATACGCAGTATTTT.

V and J are TRBV25-1 and TRBJ2-5; maybe TRBD1 (6 bases). The J call may be faulty, since TRBJ2-7 better matches the DNA end. The CDR3 runs to 16 residues. CDR1 is MGHDK, CDR2 SYGVNS, per germline. This CDR3 reads CASSEPNAGTFYEQYF. Here the CDR3 DNA reads TGTGCCAGCAGTGAACCCAACGCAGGGACATTTTACGAGCAGTACTTC.

This chain connects TRBV5-1 to TRBJ2-5; TRBD1 aligns across 7 bases. Germline values: CDR1 SGHRS, CDR2 YFSETQ. With 2 bases clipped from V and 5 bases from J, the junction kept 15 bases outside the gene matches. The CDR3 loop spans 17 amino acids. This CDR3 reads CASSLSVLEGARETQYF. The CDR3 DNA is TGCGCCAGCAGCTTATCTGTTTTAGAGGGGGCTCGGGAGACCCAGTACTTC.

The chain joins TRBV7-2 to TRBJ1-1; the match to TRBD1 covers 7 bases. Unmatched junction bases numbered 21, after V lost 5 bases and J lost 3 bases. CDR1 and CDR2 from the germline V gene are SGHTA and FQGNSA. The CDR3 extends over 19 amino acids. The CDR3 is CASSPAGQRFTTLYTEAFF. The CDR3, as DNA: TGTGCCAGCAGCCCTGCGGGACAGCGATTTACGACCTTATACACTGAAGCTTTCTTT.

This chain connects TRBV19 to TRBJ1-2; 7 bases line up with TRBD1. CDR1 and CDR2 from the germline V gene are LNHDA and SQIVND (reference sequence). This CDR3 contains 12 residues. The V and J ends lost 9 bases and 5 bases, in that order; junction bases with no gene match: 6. The CDR3 nucleotides are TGTGCCAGCGCGGGGACAGCGTATGGCTACACCTTC. Its translation: CASAGTAYGYTF. Variable domain in full (rest from reference TRBV19 and TRBJ1-2): DGGITQSPKYLFRKEGQNVTLSCEQNLNHDAMYWYRQDPGQGLRLIYYSQIVNDFQKGDIAEGYSVSREKKESFPLTVTSAQKNPTAFYLCASAGTAYGYTFGSGTRLTVV.

The chain carries TRBV15 and TRBJ2-5, with D possibly TRBD1 on 7 matching bases. V dropped 5 bases and J dropped 1 base, with 17 bases sitting between them. CDR1 and CDR2 from the germline V gene are LNHNV and YYDKDF (reference sequence). This CDR3 has 16 residues. CDR3 sequence: CATSGGGGTAQETQYF. The CDR3 DNA follows: TGTGCCACCAGCGGGGGAGGAGGGACAGCCCAAGAGACCCAGTACTTC.

The rearrangement joins TRBV10-3 to TRBJ1-2; 7 nucleotides line up with TRBD1. Germline loops: CDR1 ENHRY, CDR2 SYGVKD. J gave up 4 bases and V 3 bases, and 5 bases lay outside the gene matches. The CDR3 covers 14 residues. The chain's CDR3 is CAISDTGVGYGYTF. DNA of the CDR3: TGTGCCATCAGTGATACAGGGGTCGGCTATGGCTACACCTTC.

This clone was counted once. CDR3 sequence reads: CASSLFQGAGANVLTF. For the CDR3, the DNA is TGTGCCAGCAGCTTGTTTCAGGGGGCTGGGGCCAACGTCCTGACTTTC. The gene calls are TRBV5-4 and TRBJ2-6; TRBD1 aligns across 7 bases. V shed 1 base and J 2 bases; nucleotides not matched to a gene: 3. From germline, CDR1 is SGHNT and CDR2 YYREEE (reference sequence). There are 16 residues in the CDR3.

V usage is TRBV10-3 and J usage is TRBJ2-7, with 9 bases lining up with TRBD2. The CDR3 runs 16 residues. Trimming took 4 bases from V and 1 from J; bases not matched to a gene: 8. Germline CDR1 reads ENHRY; CDR2 reads SYGVKD. The CDR3 DNA follows: TGTGCCATCAGTGTGACTAGCGGACCTATTTCCTACGAGCAGTACTTC. It specifies CAISVTSGPISYEQYF.

The rearrangement joins TRBV9 to TRBJ2-3; tentative D call: TRBD1 (6 bases). Per germline, CDR1 SGDLS and CDR2 YYNGEE. The V end was cut by 3 bases, the J end by 0 bases, with 11 bases between. The CDR3 contains 15 residues. CDR3 nucleotides: TGTGCCAGCAGCGGGGGGACACTCAGCACAGATACGCAGTATTTT. Translated: CASSGGTLSTDTQYF. Using reference TRBV9 and TRBJ2-3 for the parts outside the CDR3, the full variable domain is DSGVTQTPKHLITATGQRVTLRCSPRSGDLSVYWYQQSLDQGLQFLIQYYNGEERAKGNILERFSAQQFPDLHSELNLSSLELGDSALYFCASSGGTLSTDTQYFGPGTRLTVL.

This sequence joins TRBV9 and TRBJ1-4, with D perhaps matching TRBD1 (6 bases). Looked up from germline, CDR1 is SGDLS and CDR2 is YYNGEE. The V end was cut by 3 bases, the J end by 8 bases, with 20 bases between. The CDR3 spans 16 residues. CDR3 amino acids: CASSDVGGAQGEKLFF. The CDR3 DNA follows: TGTGCCAGCAGCGATGTGGGTGGCGCCCAGGGGGAAAAACTGTTTTTT.

CDR3 loop: CASSTEAQGSATDTQYF. CDR3 DNA: TGTGCCAGCAGTACGGAGGCACAGGGATCCGCGACAGATACGCAGTATTTT. The rearrangement uses TRBV25-1 and TRBJ2-3, with D possibly matching TRBD1 (6 bases). This CDR3 region has 17 residues. Germline CDR1 and CDR2: MGHDK and SYGVNS. The V end lost 5 bases, the J end lost 3 bases, and 21 bases lay between the germline ends.

The V gene is TRBV28, the J gene TRBJ2-6; 9 bases map to TRBD1. The CDR3 is 16 residues long. Germline V gives CDR1 MDHEN, CDR2 SYDVKM. V dropped 5 bases and J dropped 3; count of bases not matched to a gene: 5. CDR3 DNA sequence: TGTGCCAGCAGTCAACAGGGGGCAGGTGGGGCCAACGTCCTGACTTTC. Translated, it gives CASSQQGAGGANVLTF. Based on the CDR3 plus reference TRBV28 and TRBJ2-6, the full variable domain is DVKVTQSSRYLVKRTGEKVFLECVQDMDHENMFWYRQDPGLGLRLIYFSYDVKMKEKGDIPEGYSVSREKKERFSLILESASTNQTSMYLCASSQQGAGGANVLTFGAGSRLTVL.